The 17 T cell receptor beta chains below were found in one sample sequenced in a study of T cells after yellow fever vaccination. TCRdb fed the 5' RACE reads into MiXCR, producing one record per CDR3 protein. In the table there are 120,000 or so distinct CDR3 sequences, 7.2% of which are singletons. The sequenced sample was CD4+ T cells sorted from PBMCs, obtained more than 35 days after the first yellow fever vaccination. All receptors come from a man between 18 and 35 years old who received the YFV17D yellow fever vaccine.

The chain has TRBV7-2 and TRBJ2-5; D is uncertain. Germline V lookup: CDR1 SGHTA, CDR2 FQGNSA. The CDR3 runs 15 residues. Trimming removed 5 bases from V and 4 bases from J, with 17 bases in between. CDR3 coding DNA: TGTGCCAGCAGCCCGCAAACAACATCGATAGAGACCCAGTACTTC. It translates to CASSPQTTSIETQYF.

This clonotype has at least ten counts. V gene TRBV18 combines with J gene TRBJ2-6; 7 bases agree with TRBD2. Trimming removed 6 bases from V and 0 bases from J; junction bases left unmatched: 5. CDR3 size: 16 residues. Germline CDR1 is KGHSH and CDR2 is LQKENI. CDR3: CASSGGTHSGANVLTF. For the CDR3, the DNA is TGTGCCAGCTCCGGGGGGACCCACTCTGGGGCCAACGTCCTGACTTTC.

This clonotype has only a few counts. V and J are TRBV20-1 and TRBJ2-3, with 11 nucleotides matching TRBD2. This CDR3 is 14 amino acids long. Germline V gene lookup returns CDR1 DFQATT and CDR2 SNEGSKA (reference sequence). The junction had 5 bases not matched to a gene; V was cut back by 4 bases and J by 5 bases. The CDR3 nucleotides read TGCAGTGCTACTAGCGGGGGGCAGGGAGATACGCAGTATTTT. Amino acids: CSATSGGQGDTQYF.

As concerns this clonotype: The junction does not match germline at one end; this may be a read error. V gene TRBV7-9 combines with J gene TRBJ2-3; D is unclear. The germline V gene encodes CDR1 SEHNR and CDR2 FQNEAQ (reference sequence). This CDR3 has 12 amino acids. The CDR3 reads CTSSLTSDTQYF. In DNA, the CDR3 is TGTACCAGCAGCCTAACCTCAGATACGCAGTATTTT. Based on the CDR3 plus reference TRBV7-9 and TRBJ2-3, the full variable domain is DTGVSQNPRHKITKRGQNVTFRCDPISEHNRLYWYRQTLGQGPEFLTYFQNEAQLEKSRLLSDRFSAERPKGSFSTLEIQRTEQGDSAMYLCTSSLTSDTQYFGPGTRLTVL.

This clonotype was observed at least ten times. This chain joins TRBV11-2 and TRBJ1-2, with a weak D call TRBD1 (6 bases). Trimming pared 1 base from V and 4 bases from J, leaving 7 bases between. The CDR3 loop spans 13 amino acids. Germline lookup yields CDR1 SGHAT and CDR2 FQNNGV. CDR3 sequence: CASSLGGLYGYTF. CDR3 nucleotide sequence: TGTGCCAGCAGCTTAGGGGGGCTCTATGGCTACACCTTC.

The sample holds a few counts of this clonotype. The chain is built from TRBV5-1 and TRBJ2-5; D possibly corresponds to TRBD1 (5 bases). This CDR3 has 14 amino acids. In germline, CDR1 is SGHRS, CDR2 YFSETQ. Trimming pared 7 bases from V and 3 bases from J, leaving 16 bases between. As DNA, the CDR3 is TGCGCCAGCTGGACAACCTCCCAGGAAGAGACCCAGTACTTC. Translated, it gives CASWTTSQEETQYF. Full variable domain (rest looked up from reference TRBV5-1 and TRBJ2-5): KAGVTQTPRYLIKTRGQQVTLSCSPISGHRSVSWYQQTPGQGLQFLFEYFSETQRNKGNFPGRFSGRQFSNSRSEMNVSTLELGDSALYLCASWTTSQEETQYFGPGTRLLVL.

This clonotype was counted ten times or more. The rearrangement joins TRBV7-3 to TRBJ2-7; D is perhaps TRBD2 (7 bases). This CDR3 spans 14 amino acids. V shed 8 bases and J shed 2 bases, with 16 bases lying between them. The germline V gene has CDR1 SGHTA and CDR2 FQGTGA. CDR3 sequence (DNA): TGTGCCAGCCTAGAGGGGGGGACAACCTACGAGCAGTACTTC. Protein product: CASLEGGTTYEQYF.

This clonotype was seen ten or more times. The chain employs TRBV4-1 and TRBJ1-5, with unresolved D. Germline assignment: CDR1 MGHRA and CDR2 YSYEKL. V lost 0 bases, J lost 0 bases, and 6 bases lay in between. The CDR3 spans 15 residues. The CDR3, as DNA: TGCGCCAGCAGCCAAGAAGGTTATAGCAATCAGCCCCAGCATTTT. Translated: CASSQEGYSNQPQHF.

There are many counts of this clonotype. This sequence joins TRBV10-3 and TRBJ2-5, with D maybe TRBD1 (5 bases). V lost 4 bases, J lost 3 bases, and 9 bases lay in between. The germline gives CDR1 ENHRY, CDR2 SYGVKD. This CDR3 is built from 13 residues. The CDR3 loop reads CAISARVEETQYF. CDR3 DNA sequence: TGTGCCATCAGTGCCAGGGTGGAAGAGACCCAGTACTTC.

This clonotype showed up just a few times. V gene TRBV20-1 combines with J gene TRBJ1-2; perhaps TRBD1 as D (6 bases). The V end lost 4 bases, the J end lost 4 bases, and 13 bases lay between the germline ends. The germline CDR1 and CDR2 sequences are DFQATT and SNEGSKA (reference sequence). The CDR3 runs to 13 residues. The CDR3 loop reads CSAMTTGSYGYTF. As DNA, the CDR3 is TGCAGTGCTATGACCACAGGGTCCTATGGCTACACCTTC.

This clonotype was seen repeatedly, ten times or more. V and J are TRBV4-3 and TRBJ2-1; TRBD2 is a possible D gene (6 bases). CDR3 length: 17 amino acids. Trimming took 0 bases from V and 8 from J, leaving 20 bases between them. Germline CDR1 and CDR2: LGHNA and YSLEER. The CDR3 is CASSQDHAWGGTHEQFF. As DNA, the CDR3 is TGCGCCAGCAGCCAAGATCATGCGTGGGGAGGAACCCATGAGCAGTTCTTC.

This chain connects TRBV7-2 to TRBJ2-7; unclear D gene. Per the germline V gene, CDR1 is SGHTA and CDR2 is FQGNSA. The CDR3 runs 13 residues. The CDR3 region is CASSLRRGGEHYV. The CDR3 DNA reads as TGTGCCAGCAGCTTACGTCGTGGTGGCGAGCACTACGTC.

This clonotype has at least ten counts. The chain carries TRBV24-1 and TRBJ2-2; 8 bases match TRBD1. Germline CDR1 is KGHDR and CDR2 is SFDVKD. V lost 3 bases and J lost 1; bases outside the gene matches: 12. The CDR3 is made up of 19 amino acids. The CDR3 reads CATSDPTKTGAGNTGELFF. In nucleotides, the CDR3 is TGTGCCACCAGTGATCCGACGAAGACAGGGGCCGGGAACACCGGGGAGCTGTTTTTT.

This clonotype was recorded many times. This chain uses TRBV5-1 with TRBJ1-5, with D possibly matching TRBD1 (6 bases). The CDR3 consists of 15 residues. V was pared by 4 bases and J by 4 bases, with 15 bases between. Looked up from germline, CDR1 is SGHRS and CDR2 is YFSETQ. The CDR3 here is CASSLTGNLNQPQHF. The DNA of the CDR3 is TGCGCCAGCAGCCTGACAGGTAATTTGAATCAGCCCCAGCATTTT.

This clonotype was seen many times. V is TRBV28 and J is TRBJ1-2; D might be TRBD1 (5 bases). The germline V gene has CDR1 MDHEN and CDR2 SYDVKM. V lost 6 bases, J lost 4 bases, and 12 bases lay in between. The CDR3 loop spans 13 amino acids. This CDR3 is CASRPTDLYGYTF. CDR3 in DNA: TGTGCCAGCAGGCCGACAGATCTCTATGGCTACACCTTC.

This clonotype was seen at least ten times. CDR3 in DNA: TGCAGTGCTAGTGGTCCATTTGGAGGAGACTTTAGCAATCAGCCCCAGCATTTT. Protein sequence: CSASGPFGGDFSNQPQHF. The V gene is TRBV20-1, the J gene TRBJ1-5, with D unresolved. The CDR3 covers 18 residues. Trimming pared 3 bases from V and 0 bases from J, leaving 21 bases between. Per germline, CDR1 DFQATT and CDR2 SNEGSKA (reference sequence).

In this sample, this clonotype turned up a few times. This chain joins TRBV2 and TRBJ2-2; D remains unclear. The CDR3 has 14 residues. The V and J ends lost 3 bases and 2 bases respectively, with 7 bases between them. The germline CDR1 and CDR2 sequences are SNHLY and FYNNEI. The CDR3 coding sequence is TGTGCCAGCAGTGATTCTAGAAACACCGGGGAGCTGTTTTTT. Translated: CASSDSRNTGELFF.